These 17 T cell receptor beta chains originate from one sample sequenced in a study of chemoradiotherapy in HPV16-positive cancers. TCRdb keeps only in-frame clones here, not all; method: immunoSEQ multiplex PCR. The sample has 19,000 or so clones, 90% to 95% seen once; the top ten hold roughly an eighth. Specimen: blood, collected from a patient who underwent chemoradiotherapy. These receptors originate from a human donor with HPV-associated anogenital cancer.

The chain is built from TRBV5-4 and TRBJ2-1, with D perhaps being TRBD1 or TRBD2 (7 bases each). The CDR3 spans 16 residues. CDR1 and CDR2 from the germline V gene are SGHNT and YYREEE (reference sequence). Trimming removed 4 bases at V and 1 base at J, with 15 bases between. CDR3 nucleotides: TGTGCCAGCAGCCCAGGGGGGGCCGGTTCCTACAATGAGCAGTTCTTC. Translation gives CASSPGGAGSYNEQFF.

This clone was counted a single time. V is TRBV5-8 and J is TRBJ2-7, with D perhaps being TRBD1 or TRBD2 (6 bases each). The CDR3 runs 15 residues. Germline CDR1 and CDR2: SGHTS and YDEGEE. V lost 0 bases and J 1 base, leaving 11 bases between the germline ends. CDR3 loop: CASSLAGAGSYEQYF. For the CDR3, the DNA is TGTGCCAGCAGCTTGGCAGGGGCGGGATCCTACGAGCAGTACTTC. The full variable domain, with the rest looked up from reference TRBV5-8 and TRBJ2-7, is EAGVTQSPTHLIKTRGQQATLRCSPISGHTSVYWYQQALGLGLQFLLWYDEGEERNRGNFPPRFSGRQFPNYSSELNVNALELEDSALYLCASSLAGAGSYEQYFGPGTRLTVT.

The rearrangement links TRBV18 to TRBJ2-6, with no clear D. Trimming took off 5 bases at V and 0 bases at J, with 8 bases between the two ends. The CDR3 length is 15 residues. Germline CDR1 reads KGHSH; CDR2 reads LQKENI. The DNA of the CDR3 is TGTGCCAGCTCATCCATCATCTCTGGGGCCAACGTCCTGACTTTC. Protein sequence: CASSSIISGANVLTF.

This chain connects TRBV18 to TRBJ1-4; D unresolved. V was trimmed by 4 bases and J by 7 bases, leaving 16 bases between them. Germline CDR1 is KGHSH and CDR2 is LQKENI. The CDR3 length is 15 residues. The CDR3 DNA is TGTGCCAGCTCACGGGCCCCAGGTGGTAGTGAAAAACTGTTTTTT. It translates to CASSRAPGGSEKLFF.

J is TRBJ2-7 and V is TRBV18, with 7 bases fitting TRBD2. There are 15 residues in the CDR3. Germline V gives CDR1 KGHSH, CDR2 LQKENI. Trimming took 3 bases from V and 3 from J; bases not matched to a gene: 8. Here the CDR3 DNA reads TGTGCCAGCTCACCGAGGAGCGGGGACCTCTACGAGCAGTACTTC. Translated, it gives CASSPRSGDLYEQYF.

The CDR3 DNA reads TGCGCCAGCAGCCCTGGACAGGAGGATCAGCCCCAGCATTTT. Translated: CASSPGQEDQPQHF. The chain carries TRBV5-1 and TRBJ1-5; 7 bases match TRBD1. The CDR3 loop spans 14 amino acids. The V gene end was trimmed by 4 bases and the J gene end by 5 bases; junction bases not matched to a gene: 6. Germline V gene lookup returns CDR1 SGHRS and CDR2 YFSETQ.

The chain combines TRBV30 with TRBJ1-6; D remains unclear. The CDR3 runs to 14 residues. Germline CDR1 and CDR2: GTSNPN and SVGIG (reference sequence). Trimming left V 3 bases short and J 8 bases short, with 14 bases between. The CDR3 loop reads CAWSRETVHSPLHF. The CDR3 DNA follows: TGTGCCTGGAGCCGCGAAACGGTTCATTCACCCCTCCACTTT.

Worth noting for this clone: This specimen includes other DNA sequences encoding the same CDR3. CDR3 protein: CATSRDDQPQHF. CDR3 bases: TGTGCCACCAGCAGAGACGATCAGCCCCAGCATTTT. The V call is TRBV15, the J call TRBJ1-5; no reliable D call. Per the germline V gene, CDR1 is LNHNV and CDR2 is YYDKDF (reference sequence). This CDR3 region has 12 residues. V shed 0 bases and J shed 5 bases, with 2 bases lying between them.

This chain connects TRBV6-6 to TRBJ2-1; 10 nucleotides agree with TRBD2. With V trimmed by 6 bases and J by 3 bases, 8 bases remained unmatched. Germline values: CDR1 MNHNY, CDR2 SVGAGI (reference sequence). The CDR3 loop spans 16 amino acids. The CDR3 DNA follows: TGTGCCAGCAGCACCCCCCTAGCGGGGGACTACAATGAGCAGTTCTTC. Translation: CASSTPLAGDYNEQFF.

This clone was seen only a few times. The CDR3 nucleotides read TGTGCCAGAAATAGGCCGTCCTACGAGCAGTACGTC. Translating gives CARNRPSYEQYV. The chain has TRBV2 and TRBJ2-7; D call uncertain. This CDR3 is 12 amino acids long. Trimming took off 9 bases at V and 1 base at J, with 10 bases between the two ends. Per the germline V gene, CDR1 is SNHLY and CDR2 is FYNNEI.

CDR3 sequence: CASSQDKQGARELFF. DNA of the CDR3: TGCGCCAGCAGCCAAGATAAACAGGGGGCTCGGGAGCTGTTTTTT. The chain uses TRBV4-1 and TRBJ2-2; TRBD1 matches at 9 bases. The trim removed 0 bases at V and 9 bases at J, leaving 5 bases unmatched. Germline V lookup: CDR1 MGHRA, CDR2 YSYEKL. The CDR3 contains 15 residues.

The chain recombines TRBV5-1 with TRBJ2-5; D is perhaps TRBD1 (6 bases). The germline gives CDR1 SGHRS, CDR2 YFSETQ. This CDR3 is 17 amino acids long. The ends were cut back, 0 bases at V and 2 bases at J, with 17 bases in the middle. The CDR3 here is CASSLEPLGHSQETQYF. The CDR3 DNA reads TGCGCCAGCAGCTTGGAGCCACTGGGACACTCTCAAGAGACCCAGTACTTC.

This sequence joins TRBV4-1 and TRBJ1-2, with D maybe TRBD1 (5 bases). The CDR3 totals 15 residues. Trimming left V 1 base short and J 3 bases short, with 12 bases between. CDR1 and CDR2 from the germline V gene are MGHRA and YSYEKL. CDR3 residues: CASSQAQGEYYGYTF. The CDR3 nucleotides read TGCGCCAGCAGCCAAGCGCAGGGCGAGTACTATGGCTACACCTTC.

This clone was detected once. The genes are TRBV12-5 and TRBJ1-1; D ambiguous. This CDR3 spans 12 amino acids. The germline CDR1 and CDR2 sequences are LGHNT and FRNRAP. V lost 0 bases, J lost 12 bases, and 11 bases lay in between. CDR3 coding DNA: TGTGCTAGTGGTTTGGTACAAACGGTTACTTTCTTT. Encoded protein: CASGLVQTVTFF.

V usage is TRBV19 and J usage is TRBJ1-2; no definite D call. V dropped 5 bases and J dropped 2 bases, with 9 bases sitting between them. This CDR3 is 13 amino acids long. CDR1 and CDR2 (germline): LNHDA, SQIVND (reference sequence). The DNA of the CDR3 is TGTGCCAGTAGTTGGGTGGAGAACTATGGCTACACCTTC. Translating it yields CASSWVENYGYTF.

This clone came up once. DNA for the CDR3: TGTGCCAGATCGGGACAGGGGCCAACTAATGAAAAACTGTTTTTT. Translating gives CARSGQGPTNEKLFF. The J gene is TRBJ1-4, the V gene TRBV2, with 10 nucleotides matching TRBD1. The CDR3 contains 15 residues. Looked up from germline, CDR1 is SNHLY and CDR2 is FYNNEI. V gave up 9 bases and J gave up 0 bases; unmatched junction bases: 4.

This CDR3 is CASSEQGYEQYV. Here the CDR3 DNA reads TGTGCCAGCAGTGAACAGGGGTACGAGCAGTACGTC. The rearrangement joins TRBV6-1 to TRBJ2-7; a weak D match, TRBD1 (6 bases). Germline CDR1 reads MNHNS; CDR2 reads SASEGT. There are 12 residues in the CDR3. V dropped 2 bases and J dropped 4 bases, with 6 bases sitting between them.